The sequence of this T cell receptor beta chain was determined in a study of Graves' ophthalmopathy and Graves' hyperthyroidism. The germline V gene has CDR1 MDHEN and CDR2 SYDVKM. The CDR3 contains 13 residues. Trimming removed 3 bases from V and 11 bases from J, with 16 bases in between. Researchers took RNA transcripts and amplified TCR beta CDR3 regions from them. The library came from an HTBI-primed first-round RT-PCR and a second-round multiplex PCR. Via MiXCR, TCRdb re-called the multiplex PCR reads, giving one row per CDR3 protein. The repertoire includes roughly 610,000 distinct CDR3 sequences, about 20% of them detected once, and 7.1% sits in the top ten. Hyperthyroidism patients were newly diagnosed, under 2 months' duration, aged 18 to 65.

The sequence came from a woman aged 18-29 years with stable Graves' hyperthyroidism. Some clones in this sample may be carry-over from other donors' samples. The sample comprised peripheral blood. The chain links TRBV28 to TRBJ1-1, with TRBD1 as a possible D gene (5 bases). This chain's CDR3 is CASSFYGDYAAFF. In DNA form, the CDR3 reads TGTGCCAGCAGTTTCTATGGGGACTATGCGGCTTTCTTT.